Listed below are T cell receptor beta chains from one sample, sequenced in a study of brain T cells in children with intractable seizures. Libraries were prepared by immunoSEQ multiplex PCR; TCRdb keeps only in-frame clonotypes and omits some of them. The sample lists about 80,000 clones, about 93% seen once, with around 24% in the top ten. Sequenced material: peripheral blood, taken at surgery. All receptors come from a girl aged 2 to 9 with Rasmussen encephalitis and intractable seizures. Each CDR3 is given with its conserved first and last residue. A D gene is named only where the DNA matches it firmly. Rows may omit the clone size; those that give it use once, few, many or a size class.

size,V,D,J,DNA,CDR3
.,TRBV28,TRBD1,TRBJ2-7,TGTGCCAGCAGGTCGGGACAGGCGGTCCACGAGCAGTACTTC,CASRSGQAVHEQYF
.,TRBV3-1/TRBV3-2,TRBD2,TRBJ2-2,TGTGCCAGCAGCCAACTAAGGACTAGCGGGGGGTCTGTCCCCGGGGAGCTGTTTTTT,CASSQLRTSGGSVPGELFF
.,TRBV28,.,TRBJ2-7,TGTGCCAGCAGTTACCCCCTTTCCTACGAGCAGTACTTC,CASSYPLSYEQYF
few,TRBV7-8,.,TRBJ1-3,TGTGCCAGCAGCTTAGAACAGGCACTCTCTGGAAACACCATATATTTT,CASSLEQALSGNTIYF
.,TRBV2,TRBD2,TRBJ2-7,TGTGCCAGCAGGGACCCTTGGGCGGGGGTACGCTACGAGCAGTACTTC,CASRDPWAGVRYEQYF
.,TRBV4-1,.,TRBJ1-1,TGCGCCAGCAGCCCCCTGACGGGCAAGAACACTGAAGCTTTCTTT,CASSPLTGKNTEAFF
.,TRBV6-5,.,TRBJ1-1,TGTGCCAGCAGTTACTCGGGGGGGCCGAACGAAGCTTTCTTT,CASSYSGGPNEAFF
few,TRBV28,.,TRBJ1-1,TGTGCCAGCATCCTCTGGGGGGCGGGGTCGGGGAACACTGAAGCTTTCTTT,CASILWGAGSGNTEAFF
.,TRBV19,TRBD2,TRBJ2-7,TGTGCCAGTAGTAAGACTAGCAGGTTTTACGAGCAGTACTTC,CASSKTSRFYEQYF
.,TRBV4-1,.,TRBJ1-2,TGCGCCAGCAGTGACGGCACTTATGGCTACACCTTC,CASSDGTYGYTF
.,TRBV2,TRBD1,TRBJ2-7,TGTGCCAGCAGGAGAACCGGGACAGTCTACGAGCAGTACTTC,CASRRTGTVYEQYF
.,TRBV5-5,.,TRBJ2-5,TGTGCCAGCAGCCGCGGAGGGGAGACCCAGTACTTC,CASSRGGETQYF
.,TRBV6-4,TRBD2,TRBJ2-7,TGTGCCAGCAGTGACTCACTAGCGGGAGACGAGCAGTACTTC,CASSDSLAGDEQYF
.,TRBV27,.,TRBJ2-2,TGTGCCAGCAGTTTAAGGGACACCGGGGAGCTGTTTTTT,CASSLRDTGELFF
.,TRBV24-1,.,TRBJ2-1,TGTGCCACCAGTGATTCCGGCAGGCACAATGAGCAGTTCTTC,CATSDSGRHNEQFF
.,TRBV12-3/TRBV12-4,TRBD1,TRBJ2-3,TGTGCCAGCAGACGACAGGGAACAGATACGCAGTATTTT,CASRRQGTDTQYF
.,TRBV4-1,.,TRBJ2-2,TGCGCCAGCAGCCCCGACCCCTGGACGGTGAACACCGGGGAGCTGTTTTTT,CASSPDPWTVNTGELFF
once,TRBV28,.,TRBJ2-7,TGTGCCACTGGGGGCGGGGTTTACTACGAGCAGTACTTC,CATGGGVYYEQYF
.,TRBV12-3/TRBV12-4,.,TRBJ1-1,TGTGCCAGCAGTTTGTTAACCCCCAAGGAAGCTTTCTTT,CASSLLTPKEAFF
.,TRBV6-5,.,TRBJ2-1,TGTGCCAGCAACCTACAGTGGGATGAGCAGTTCTTC,CASNLQWDEQFF
.,TRBV5-5,.,TRBJ2-1,TGTGCCAGCAGCTTTCGGACTGCCTACAATGAGCAGTTCTTC,CASSFRTAYNEQFF
.,TRBV3-1/TRBV3-2,.,TRBJ2-2,TGTGCCAGCAGCCCTGGTCCCACCGGGGAGCTGTTTTTT,CASSPGPTGELFF
.,TRBV27,.,TRBJ1-6,TGTGCCAGCAGTTCCCCCGCCGGGACATATAATTCACCCCTCCACTTT,CASSSPAGTYNSPLHF
.,TRBV7-8,.,TRBJ1-5,TGTGCCAGCAGCTTAGGGCGGAACAATCAGCCCCAGCATTTT,CASSLGRNNQPQHF
once,TRBV11-2,TRBD1,TRBJ2-3,TGTGCCAGCAGTTGGGGCAGGGGGCGCTCAGATACGCAGTATTTT,CASSWGRGRSDTQYF
.,TRBV5-6,.,TRBJ1-1,TGTGCCAGCAGCTTGGAACGGGGCGGGTTGGCTTTCTTT,CASSLERGGLAFF
.,TRBV9,.,TRBJ1-6,TGTGCCAGCACCTCCGGGGGGGCGCGAGGTTCACCCCTCCACTTT,CASTSGGARGSPLHF
.,TRBV3-1/TRBV3-2,.,TRBJ1-4,TGTGCCAGCAGCCAAGTGGCAGCTAATGAAAAACTGTTTTTT,CASSQVAANEKLFF
.,TRBV7-2,.,TRBJ2-7,TGTGCCAGCAGCTTGGGGTGGTCAGACGAGCAGTACTTC,CASSLGWSDEQYF